A single TCR beta chain is shown here with its context. Its antigen remains unidentified. The libraries were made with immunoSEQ v3.0 at survey level. Libraries were prepared by immunoSEQ multiplex PCR; TCRdb keeps only in-frame clonotypes and omits some of them. The sample lists over 20,000 clones, over 80% occurring once. The data originate from a study of long-term antiretroviral therapy in people with HIV. V gave up 0 bases and J gave up 5 bases, with 11 bases separating them. Per the germline V gene, CDR1 is SGHAT and CDR2 is FQNNGV. This CDR3 comprises 15 residues. Study observations and caveats: Regardless of time point, clones expanded before ART dominated the repertoire. Among HIV repertoires, CDR3 length ranges were narrower than those of controls.

The rearrangement links TRBV11-2 to TRBJ1-5; D remains ambiguous. The sequences come from unsorted PBMCs, collected 1.6 years after starting antiretroviral therapy. The TCR comes from a man aged 40-55 years with HIV. CDR3 loop: CASSLDPGSHQPQHF. Written as DNA, the CDR3 is TGTGCCAGCAGCTTAGATCCCGGCAGTCATCAGCCCCAGCATTTT.